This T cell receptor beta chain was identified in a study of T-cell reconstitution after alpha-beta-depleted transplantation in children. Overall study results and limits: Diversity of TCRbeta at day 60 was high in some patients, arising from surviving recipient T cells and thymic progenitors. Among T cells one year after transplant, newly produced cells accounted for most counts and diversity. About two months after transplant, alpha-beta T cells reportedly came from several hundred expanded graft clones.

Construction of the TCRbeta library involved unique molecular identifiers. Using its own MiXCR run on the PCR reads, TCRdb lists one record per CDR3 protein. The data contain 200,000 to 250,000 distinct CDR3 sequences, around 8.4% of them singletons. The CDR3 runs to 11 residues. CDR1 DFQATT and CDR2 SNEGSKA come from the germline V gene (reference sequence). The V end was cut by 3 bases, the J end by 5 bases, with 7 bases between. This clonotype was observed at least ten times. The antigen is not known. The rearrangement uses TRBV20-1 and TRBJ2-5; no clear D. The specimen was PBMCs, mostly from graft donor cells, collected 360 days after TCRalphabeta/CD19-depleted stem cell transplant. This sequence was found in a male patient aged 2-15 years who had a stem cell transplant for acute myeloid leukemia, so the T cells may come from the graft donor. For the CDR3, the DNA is TGCAGTGCTAGGTTTCGGGAGACCCAGTACTTC. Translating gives CSARFRETQYF.